The rows below give T cell receptor beta chains drawn from one sample of a study of blood T cell repertoires in COVID-19. The repertoire was sequenced with immunoSEQ multiplex PCR; TCRdb's copy has only in-frame clones and lacks some. Of about 130,000 clones in the sample, roughly 80% were seen once. Source material: peripheral blood. The receptor source for this set is a woman in her 70s with COVID-19, enrolled during active disease. CDR3s include the opening cysteine and the closing phenylalanine or tryptophan. A D gene is named only where the DNA matches it firmly. Size tells how often a clone was seen (once, few, many) or the class of an expanded clone, and some rows leave it out.

j_call: TRBJ1-2; d_call: NA; clone_size: NA; v_call: TRBV6-1; cdr3_nt: TGTGCCAGCAGTGAATTGGGCTCCGGGAGCTACACCTTC; cdr3_aa: CASSELGSGSYTF
j_call: TRBJ2-7; d_call: NA; clone_size: NA; v_call: TRBV28; cdr3_nt: TGTGCCAGCAGTTCCTTGGGGGCCTACTACGAGCAGTACTTC; cdr3_aa: CASSSLGAYYEQYF
j_call: TRBJ2-3; d_call: NA; clone_size: NA; v_call: TRBV6-6; cdr3_nt: TGTGCCAGCAGCTCACAGGGTTGGAGACCCACAGATACGCAGTATTTT; cdr3_aa: CASSSQGWRPTDTQYF
j_call: TRBJ1-1; d_call: NA; clone_size: NA; v_call: TRBV7-3; cdr3_nt: TGTGCCAGCAGCCCCACCGTGGACAGCACTGAAGCTTTCTTT; cdr3_aa: CASSPTVDSTEAFF
j_call: TRBJ2-2; d_call: TRBD1; clone_size: NA; v_call: TRBV6-6; cdr3_nt: TGTGCCAGCAGGGACAGGGAAAGGAACACCGGGGAGCTGTTTTTT; cdr3_aa: CASRDRERNTGELFF
j_call: TRBJ1-5; d_call: NA; clone_size: NA; v_call: TRBV19; cdr3_nt: TGTGCCAGTAGTATCGCAGGCTTTAATCAGCCCCAGCATTTT; cdr3_aa: CASSIAGFNQPQHF
j_call: TRBJ2-7; d_call: NA; clone_size: once; v_call: TRBV2; cdr3_nt: TGTGCCAGCAGTGTGGGCGGCGGGGCGGCCTACGAGCAGTACTTC; cdr3_aa: CASSVGGGAAYEQYF
j_call: TRBJ2-5; d_call: TRBD1; clone_size: NA; v_call: TRBV6-5; cdr3_nt: TGTGCCAGCAGTTCACCGGGACAGGGGAAAGAGACCCAGTACTTC; cdr3_aa: CASSSPGQGKETQYF
j_call: TRBJ1-3; d_call: NA; clone_size: NA; v_call: TRBV30; cdr3_nt: TGTGCCTGGATCCCTCCCCGGGGGGGCTGGGCTGGAAACACCATATATTTT; cdr3_aa: CAWIPPRGGWAGNTIYF
j_call: TRBJ2-1; d_call: NA; clone_size: NA; v_call: TRBV18; cdr3_nt: TGTGCCAGCTCCCCGCTTCCAGGGTCCCCAAACAATGAGCAGTTCTTC; cdr3_aa: CASSPLPGSPNNEQFF
j_call: TRBJ2-5; d_call: NA; clone_size: NA; v_call: TRBV5-4; cdr3_nt: TGTGCCAGCAGCTTGCCACAAGAGACCCAGTACTTC; cdr3_aa: CASSLPQETQYF
j_call: TRBJ1-4; d_call: TRBD1; clone_size: NA; v_call: TRBV2; cdr3_nt: TGTGCCAGCAGTGAACCGGCAGGGGGCGGAAAACTGTTTTTT; cdr3_aa: CASSEPAGGGKLFF
j_call: TRBJ1-5; d_call: TRBD1; clone_size: NA; v_call: TRBV2; cdr3_nt: TGTGCCAGCAAACCCGCGACAGGGGGCTCTCAGCCCCAGCATTTT; cdr3_aa: CASKPATGGSQPQHF
j_call: TRBJ2-2; d_call: NA; clone_size: NA; v_call: TRBV3-1/TRBV3-2; cdr3_nt: TGTGCCAGCAGCCAAGCTTCTGGAGGATACGGGGAGCTGTTTTTT; cdr3_aa: CASSQASGGYGELFF
j_call: TRBJ2-3; d_call: NA; clone_size: NA; v_call: TRBV28; cdr3_nt: TGTGCCAGCAGTTCCCAGGGCACGCAGTATTTT; cdr3_aa: CASSSQGTQYF
j_call: TRBJ1-4; d_call: NA; clone_size: NA; v_call: TRBV5-5; cdr3_nt: TGTGCCAGCAGCCCGGGGTCGGCCAATGAAAAACTGTTTTTT; cdr3_aa: CASSPGSANEKLFF
j_call: TRBJ1-2; d_call: TRBD1; clone_size: NA; v_call: TRBV24-1; cdr3_nt: TGTGCCGCCATATCACTAAACCGGGACAGGGGTCGTGGCTACACCTTC; cdr3_aa: CAAISLNRDRGRGYTF
j_call: TRBJ1-5; d_call: NA; clone_size: NA; v_call: TRBV10-2; cdr3_nt: TGCGCCAGCAGTGGGGGGGGCGCGGGACGGGGAATGAATCAGCCCCAGCATTTT; cdr3_aa: CASSGGGAGRGMNQPQHF
j_call: TRBJ2-5; d_call: TRBD2; clone_size: NA; v_call: TRBV4-1; cdr3_nt: TGCGCCAGCAGCCAAGTGCTAGCGGGACCAGAGACCCAGTACTTC; cdr3_aa: CASSQVLAGPETQYF
j_call: TRBJ2-3; d_call: TRBD1; clone_size: once; v_call: TRBV7-8; cdr3_nt: TGTGCCAGCAGCTTGGGGACAGTCTTAGGGAGCACAGATACGCAGTATTTT; cdr3_aa: CASSLGTVLGSTDTQYF
j_call: TRBJ1-1; d_call: NA; clone_size: once; v_call: TRBV7-8; cdr3_nt: TGTGCCAGCAGCCCCCGACAGGTCCCGAACACTGAAGCTTTCTTT; cdr3_aa: CASSPRQVPNTEAFF
j_call: TRBJ2-1; d_call: TRBD2; clone_size: NA; v_call: TRBV7-8; cdr3_nt: TGTGCCAGCAGGCCAACTAGCGGGGGTTCCGATGAGCAGTTCTTC; cdr3_aa: CASRPTSGGSDEQFF
j_call: TRBJ2-2; d_call: NA; clone_size: few; v_call: TRBV3-1/TRBV3-2; cdr3_nt: TGTGCCAGCAGCCGGGGACAGAACACCGGGGAGCTGTTTTTT; cdr3_aa: CASSRGQNTGELFF
j_call: TRBJ1-2; d_call: NA; clone_size: NA; v_call: TRBV11-2; cdr3_nt: TGTGCCAGCAGCGGACACCCAAACTATGGCTACACCTTC; cdr3_aa: CASSGHPNYGYTF
j_call: TRBJ2-4; d_call: TRBD1; clone_size: NA; v_call: TRBV18; cdr3_nt: TGTGCCAGCTCTGAGGGAGCAGGGGGAAAAAACATTCAGTACTTC; cdr3_aa: CASSEGAGGKNIQYF
j_call: TRBJ2-3; d_call: NA; clone_size: NA; v_call: TRBV2; cdr3_nt: TGTGCCAGCAGTCTACCCCCTCGGGATACGCAGTATTTT; cdr3_aa: CASSLPPRDTQYF
j_call: TRBJ2-3; d_call: TRBD1; clone_size: NA; v_call: TRBV10-3; cdr3_nt: TGTGCCATCAGTCGACAGGGGCTGGCAGATACGCAGTATTTT; cdr3_aa: CAISRQGLADTQYF
j_call: TRBJ2-7; d_call: TRBD1; clone_size: NA; v_call: TRBV5-5; cdr3_nt: TGTGCCAGCAGCTTGGGCCCCAGGGGGAACTCCTACGAGCAGTACTTC; cdr3_aa: CASSLGPRGNSYEQYF
j_call: TRBJ1-1; d_call: NA; clone_size: NA; v_call: TRBV6-5; cdr3_nt: TGTGCCAGCAAACAGGGTCCAGGAGAAGCTTTCTTT; cdr3_aa: CASKQGPGEAFF
j_call: TRBJ2-7; d_call: TRBD1; clone_size: NA; v_call: TRBV2; cdr3_nt: TGTGCCAGCGTACGGACAGGGGACGAGCAGTACTTC; cdr3_aa: CASVRTGDEQYF
j_call: TRBJ2-4; d_call: TRBD2; clone_size: NA; v_call: TRBV30; cdr3_nt: TGTGCCTGGCGGGGGGGAAACATTCAGTACTTC; cdr3_aa: CAWRGGNIQYF
j_call: TRBJ1-1; d_call: NA; clone_size: NA; v_call: TRBV6-6; cdr3_nt: TGTGCCAGCAGTTACGGCGGGGGGGGGCTGGGCACTGAAGCTTTCTTT; cdr3_aa: CASSYGGGGLGTEAFF
j_call: TRBJ2-2; d_call: TRBD2; clone_size: few; v_call: TRBV7-2; cdr3_nt: TGTGCCAGCAGCTTAAAGGGTTGGCGGGGGGGCCTCGACGGGGAGCTGTTTTTT; cdr3_aa: CASSLKGWRGGLDGELFF
j_call: TRBJ2-3; d_call: NA; clone_size: NA; v_call: TRBV28; cdr3_nt: TGTGCCACCAAGGAAGGAGGCACTCCAGATACGCAGTATTTT; cdr3_aa: CATKEGGTPDTQYF
j_call: TRBJ2-7; d_call: NA; clone_size: NA; v_call: TRBV4-2; cdr3_nt: TGTGCCAGCAGCCAAGAGGGCGGAGGCGAGCAGTACTTC; cdr3_aa: CASSQEGGGEQYF
j_call: TRBJ1-1; d_call: NA; clone_size: once; v_call: TRBV19; cdr3_nt: TGTGCCAGTAGTATTGCGGGGCTTAACACTGAAGCTTTCTTT; cdr3_aa: CASSIAGLNTEAFF
j_call: TRBJ1-5; d_call: TRBD1; clone_size: NA; v_call: TRBV7-2; cdr3_nt: TGTGCCAGCAGCTTAGTGGCCAGGGGGAGCAATCAGCCCCAGCATTTT; cdr3_aa: CASSLVARGSNQPQHF
j_call: TRBJ1-1; d_call: NA; clone_size: NA; v_call: TRBV3-1/TRBV3-2; cdr3_nt: TGTGCCAGCAGCCCGGGAAATGGGGCTTTCTTT; cdr3_aa: CASSPGNGAFF
j_call: TRBJ1-2; d_call: TRBD1; clone_size: NA; v_call: TRBV5-1; cdr3_nt: TGCGCCAGCAGCGAGACAGGGGGCATCGGGCGCTACACCTTC; cdr3_aa: CASSETGGIGRYTF
j_call: TRBJ1-3; d_call: NA; clone_size: NA; v_call: TRBV6-2/TRBV6-3; cdr3_nt: TGTGCCAGCAGTTACTCGATCACCAGGGGCCGCTCTGGAAACACCATATATTTT; cdr3_aa: CASSYSITRGRSGNTIYF
j_call: TRBJ2-7; d_call: TRBD2; clone_size: NA; v_call: TRBV19; cdr3_nt: TGTGCCAGTAGTCCTCAGCCGGGGGGGCTATACGAGCAGTACTTC; cdr3_aa: CASSPQPGGLYEQYF
j_call: TRBJ2-5; d_call: NA; clone_size: NA; v_call: TRBV5-5; cdr3_nt: TGTGCCAGCAGCTGGCGGACAGCCAAGGGGGAGACCCAGTACTTC; cdr3_aa: CASSWRTAKGETQYF
j_call: TRBJ1-5; d_call: NA; clone_size: NA; v_call: TRBV6-6; cdr3_nt: TGTGCCAGCAGTTACTCGATCCCGAGCCAGCCCCAGCATTTT; cdr3_aa: CASSYSIPSQPQHF
j_call: TRBJ1-1; d_call: NA; clone_size: few; v_call: TRBV12-3/TRBV12-4; cdr3_nt: TGTGCCAGCCTTTTAGGAGTAAACACTGAAGCTTTCTTT; cdr3_aa: CASLLGVNTEAFF
j_call: TRBJ2-5; d_call: NA; clone_size: once; v_call: TRBV5-5; cdr3_nt: TGTGCCAGCAGCCTACAGGGTGGGGAGACCCAGTACTTC; cdr3_aa: CASSLQGGETQYF
j_call: TRBJ1-6; d_call: TRBD1; clone_size: NA; v_call: TRBV5-1; cdr3_nt: TGCGCCAGCAGCACCGTGACAGGGGCGAATTCACCCCTCCACTTT; cdr3_aa: CASSTVTGANSPLHF
j_call: TRBJ1-2; d_call: NA; clone_size: NA; v_call: TRBV7-3; cdr3_nt: TGTGCCAGCAGCTTAGGGGCAGGGAACTATGGCTACACCTTC; cdr3_aa: CASSLGAGNYGYTF
j_call: TRBJ2-2; d_call: TRBD2; clone_size: NA; v_call: TRBV19; cdr3_nt: TGTGCCAGTAGTATCATGGCGGGGGGCGGCGGGGAGCTGTTTTTT; cdr3_aa: CASSIMAGGGGELFF
j_call: TRBJ2-7; d_call: NA; clone_size: few; v_call: TRBV6-5; cdr3_nt: TGTGCCAGCAGTCCCAGGGAACGGACCTACGAGCAGTACTTC; cdr3_aa: CASSPRERTYEQYF
j_call: TRBJ1-5; d_call: TRBD1; clone_size: NA; v_call: TRBV28; cdr3_nt: TGTGCCAGCAGTCCATGGGGACAGGGGAATCAGCCCCAGCATTTT; cdr3_aa: CASSPWGQGNQPQHF
j_call: TRBJ2-5; d_call: TRBD2; clone_size: NA; v_call: TRBV9; cdr3_nt: TGTGCCAGCAGCCCACATCGCCCGGGACTAGCGGGGGTGGAGACCCAGTACTTC; cdr3_aa: CASSPHRPGLAGVETQYF
j_call: TRBJ2-3; d_call: NA; clone_size: NA; v_call: TRBV3-1/TRBV3-2; cdr3_nt: TGTGCCAGCAGCCAAGCACTGGAGACTAGTACGCAGTATTTT; cdr3_aa: CASSQALETSTQYF
j_call: TRBJ2-7; d_call: TRBD1; clone_size: NA; v_call: TRBV7-2; cdr3_nt: TGTGCCAGCGCCCGGGACAGAGGCTACGAGCAGTACTTC; cdr3_aa: CASARDRGYEQYF